This note documents a single T cell receptor beta chain sequence. The sample is drawn from a study of blood T cell repertoires in COVID-19. In the study overall: COVID-19 samples collected from the United States, Italy and Spain covered acute and convalescent phases. The cDNA or gDNA used as material had been derived from T cells, B-cell-depleted T cells, or PBMCs.

In germline, CDR1 is SGDLS, CDR2 YYNGEE. The V and J ends lost 0 bases and 2 bases respectively, with 11 bases between them. The CDR3 is 15 residues long. Authors' analysis steps: Estimates of nucleated cell counts were drawn from the amplification of reference gene primers. Profiling relied on immunoSEQ multiplex PCR, and the TCRdb table lists in-frame clones only, not all of them. V and J calls plus clone size are reproduced from that table; the DNA served to infer D and trimming. The repertoire holds around 300,000 clones, with around 86% as singletons. Sequencing input: peripheral blood. V and J are TRBV9 and TRBJ2-5; D is possibly TRBD2 (5 bases). This TCR derives from a human donor in a cohort sampled during active COVID-19. In DNA form, the CDR3 reads TGTGCCAGCAGCGTAGATAGAAGCGGTCAAGAGACCCAGTACTTC. Translation gives CASSVDRSGQETQYF.